The entry below gives a single T cell receptor (beta chain) sequence along with its context. The antigen is undetermined. Profiling relied on immunoSEQ multiplex PCR, and the TCRdb table lists in-frame clones only, not all of them. The sample shows about 310,000 clones, approximately 86% of them seen only once. The CDR3 covers 15 residues. Losses at the gene ends were 3 bases for V and 7 bases for J; bases not matched to a gene: 7. CDR1 and CDR2 from the germline V gene are SGHKS and YYEKEE (reference sequence). The sample is drawn from a study of cytomegalovirus exposure and HLA in healthy donors. Overall study findings and caveats: 150 to 200 TCR beta chains were listed as cytomegalovirus-associated.

The sequencing input was PBMCs. The V gene is TRBV5-5, the J gene TRBJ1-5, with 10 bases lining up with TRBD1. This TCR came from a man aged 30 to 45 in good health and CMV-seronegative. CDR3 protein: CASSWDRGRRQPQHF. The CDR3 nucleotides read TGTGCCAGCAGCTGGGACAGGGGAAGGAGGCAGCCCCAGCATTTT.